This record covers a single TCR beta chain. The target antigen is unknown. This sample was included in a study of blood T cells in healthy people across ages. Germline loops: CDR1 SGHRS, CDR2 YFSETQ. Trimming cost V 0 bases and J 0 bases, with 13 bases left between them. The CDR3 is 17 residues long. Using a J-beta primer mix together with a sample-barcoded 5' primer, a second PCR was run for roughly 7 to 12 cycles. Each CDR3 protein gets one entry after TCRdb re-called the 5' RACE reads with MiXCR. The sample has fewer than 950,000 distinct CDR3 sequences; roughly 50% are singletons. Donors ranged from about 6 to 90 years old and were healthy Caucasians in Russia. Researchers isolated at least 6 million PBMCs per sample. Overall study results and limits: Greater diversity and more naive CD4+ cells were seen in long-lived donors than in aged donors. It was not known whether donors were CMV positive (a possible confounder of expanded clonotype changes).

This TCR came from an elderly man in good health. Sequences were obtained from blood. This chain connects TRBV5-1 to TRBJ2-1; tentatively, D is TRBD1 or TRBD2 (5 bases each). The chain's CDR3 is CASSLAGQRGSYNEQFF. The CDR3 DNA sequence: TGCGCCAGCAGCTTGGCGGGGCAAAGGGGCTCCTACAATGAGCAGTTCTTC.